One T cell receptor beta chain is described in this entry. The CDR3 is 15 residues long. Germline V gene data show CDR1 as DFQATT and CDR2 as SNEGSKA (reference sequence). This entry comes from a study of blood T cells in healthy people across ages. A sample-barcoded 5' primer and a J-beta primer mix were used in a second PCR of about 6 to 12 cycles. TCRdb reprocessed the 5' RACE reads with MiXCR, giving one entry per CDR3 protein. The data show hundreds of thousands of distinct CDR3 sequences, approximately 50% seen once. The sequence was collected from a man aged 55 to 69 in good health. The sample consisted of blood. The V gene is TRBV20-1, the J gene TRBJ2-5, with 8 bases matching TRBD2. With the DNA end fitting TRBJ2-7 better, the J assignment may be wrong. In nucleotides, the CDR3 is TGCAGTGCTAGAGAGAGAGCGGGGGCCATCTACGAGCAGTACTTC. It is translated as CSARERAGAIYEQYF.